What follows are 24 T cell receptor beta chains derived from one specimen sequenced in a study of blood T cells in healthy people across ages. The authors ran a second PCR of roughly 7 to 11 cycles using a sample-barcoded 5' primer and a J-beta primer mix. TCRdb called the 5' RACE reads again in MiXCR, with one record for every CDR3 protein. The sample consists of more than 800,000 distinct CDR3 sequences, under 45% of them appearing once. The sample was blood. The source is a woman between 55 and 75 years old in good health.

The gene calls are TRBV7-4 and TRBJ1-6, with D perhaps TRBD1 (5 bases). The germline V and J ends were trimmed by 6 bases and 7 bases, with 13 bases remaining between them. Germline values: CDR1 SGHVT, CDR2 SQSDAQ. CDR3 length equals 14 residues. CDR3 DNA sequence: TGTGCCAGCAGGGTAGGGGACTTCAATTCACCCCTCCACTTT. Its protein is CASRVGDFNSPLHF.

The table lists this clonotype with a count of one. V usage is TRBV18 and J usage is TRBJ2-1; D gene ambiguous. The CDR3 is 14 residues long. Trimming left V 1 base short and J 4 bases short, with 8 bases between. Germline V gives CDR1 KGHSH, CDR2 LQKENI. DNA for the CDR3: TGTGCCAGCTCACCACGGCGGTTTTACAATGAGCAGTTCTTC. This gives the protein CASSPRRFYNEQFF.

This clonotype came up a few times. V gene TRBV29-1 combines with J gene TRBJ2-1, with 8 bases matching TRBD2. Losses at the gene ends were 3 bases for V and 12 bases for J; bases not matched to a gene: 10. This CDR3 is built from 13 residues. Germline V gene sequence: CDR1 SQVTM, CDR2 ANQGSEA. CDR3 nucleotide sequence: TGCAGCGTTGAGGGACTAGGGGCCCCTTGGCAGTTCTTC. Its protein product is CSVEGLGAPWQFF.

The chain recombines TRBV12-3 or TRBV12-4 with TRBJ2-3; no clear D. Trimming removed 7 bases from V and 1 base from J, with 12 bases in between. This CDR3 contains 14 residues. The CDR3 DNA reads as TGTGCCAGCAACCCATTCGGATGCACAGATACGCAGTATTTT. Protein sequence: CASNPFGCTDTQYF.

V is TRBV6-1 and J is TRBJ2-1; 9 positions agree with TRBD2. CDR1 is MNHNS and CDR2 is SASEGT in the germline V gene. This CDR3 comprises 18 residues. V shed 5 bases and J 9 bases; nucleotides not matched to a gene: 20. The CDR3 DNA is TGTGCCAGCAGTCCCGGCCTCCTCAGTAGCGGGAGCAGGAGTGAGCAGTTCTTC. This sequence encodes CASSPGLLSSGSRSEQFF.

This clonotype was picked up a small number of times. V usage is TRBV7-6 and J usage is TRBJ2-3; 13 bases map to TRBD2. From germline, CDR1 is SGHVS and CDR2 FNYEAQ. This CDR3 contains 18 residues. Germline trimming cut 3 bases from V and 4 bases from J; bases unmatched to any gene: 10. The CDR3 coding sequence is TGTGCCAGCAGCTTCATTAGGATGGGACTAGCGGGACCAGATACGCAGTATTTT. This translates into CASSFIRMGLAGPDTQYF.

This clonotype was counted ten times or more. The chain carries TRBV20-1 and TRBJ2-5; D gene unclear. V was shortened by 3 bases and J by 1 base, with 9 bases between the two germline ends. This CDR3 is built from 13 residues. From germline, CDR1 is DFQATT and CDR2 SNEGSKA (reference sequence). CDR3 loop: CSASGGSQETQYF. DNA for the CDR3: TGCAGTGCTAGCGGTGGCTCCCAAGAGACCCAGTACTTC.

The chain recombines TRBV27 with TRBJ2-2; D perhaps matches TRBD1 (6 bases). This CDR3 region has 15 residues. Trimming took off 6 bases at V and 3 bases at J, with 14 bases between the two ends. The germline CDR1 and CDR2 sequences are MNHEY and SMNVEV (reference sequence). DNA of the CDR3: TGTGCCAGCAGATTCGGACAGACCCACACCGGGGAGCTGTTTTTT. It codes for CASRFGQTHTGELFF.

This clonotype was observed a handful of times. CDR3 residues: CASSLQGVSYYEQYF. In DNA form, the CDR3 reads TGTGCCAGCAGTTTACAGGGAGTCAGCTACTACGAGCAGTACTTC. This chain connects TRBV27 to TRBJ2-7; D is perhaps TRBD1 or TRBD2 (5 bases each). Trimming stripped 2 bases from V and 3 bases from J, with 14 bases between. CDR3 length: 15 amino acids. The germline V gene encodes CDR1 MNHEY and CDR2 SMNVEV (reference sequence).

This chain joins TRBV10-3 and TRBJ2-7; TRBD2 matches at 11 bases. The V gene end was trimmed by 2 bases and the J gene end by 2 bases; junction bases not matched to a gene: 11. The CDR3 extends over 18 amino acids. Germline CDR1 ENHRY, CDR2 SYGVKD. The CDR3 here is CAISEPLAGGSSAYEQYF. As DNA, the CDR3 is TGTGCCATCAGTGAGCCCCTAGCGGGAGGATCCTCCGCCTACGAGCAGTACTTC.

CDR3 nucleotide sequence: TGTGCCAGCAGTACCGGACAGGGTCCGAACAATGAGCAGTACTTC. This codes for CASSTGQGPNNEQYF. The V and J genes are TRBV9 and TRBJ2-5; 8 bases agree with TRBD1. After removal of 5 bases from V and 11 bases from J, the junction contained 17 bases not matched to a gene. The CDR3 covers 15 residues. Germline CDR1 reads SGDLS; CDR2 reads YYNGEE.

This chain uses TRBV20-1 with TRBJ2-1; the D gene is possibly TRBD2 (6 bases). CDR1 and CDR2 from the germline V gene are DFQATT and SNEGSKA (reference sequence). V was clipped by 2 bases and J by 8 bases, with 16 bases between them. The CDR3 extends over 14 amino acids. The CDR3 region is CSARRRAGTHEQFF. The CDR3 DNA follows: TGCAGTGCTAGACGTCGGGCGGGGACCCATGAGCAGTTCTTC.

The chain combines TRBV29-1 with TRBJ2-1; possible D gene TRBD2, 6 bases. Trimming took 2 bases from V and 1 from J, leaving 9 bases between them. The CDR3 consists of 14 residues. Germline V CDR1 and CDR2: SQVTM, ANQGSEA. The CDR3: CSVEWGESYNEQFF. The CDR3 nucleotides read TGCAGCGTTGAATGGGGGGAGTCCTACAATGAGCAGTTCTTC.

The V and J genes are TRBV9 and TRBJ2-5; D gene uncertain. This CDR3 contains 15 residues. The V gene lost 0 bases and the J gene lost 1 base, with 10 bases spanning the gap. CDR1 and CDR2 (germline): SGDLS, YYNGEE. CDR3 sequence: CASSVGVHRQETQYF. The CDR3 DNA reads TGTGCCAGCAGCGTAGGGGTACACCGCCAAGAGACCCAGTACTTC.

The chain combines TRBV28 with TRBJ2-1, with 11 bases lining up with TRBD2. CDR3 length: 15 amino acids. Trimming removed 5 bases from V and 8 bases from J; junction bases left unmatched: 8. The germline CDR1 and CDR2 sequences are MDHEN and SYDVKM. The CDR3 DNA is TGTGCCAGCAGTCAACTAGCGGGGGACTCCGATGAGCAGTTCTTC. This codes for CASSQLAGDSDEQFF.

CDR3 in DNA: TGTGCCAGCAGTGCCGGAGCGGGGTCTTACAATGAGCAGTTCTTC. This codes for CASSAGAGSYNEQFF. The gene calls are TRBV27 and TRBJ2-1; 7 bases match TRBD2. With V trimmed by 5 bases and J by 4 bases, 8 bases remained unmatched. This CDR3 region has 15 residues. CDR1 is MNHEY and CDR2 is SMNVEV in the germline V gene (reference sequence).

The J gene is TRBJ2-1, the V gene TRBV7-3, with 16 bases lining up with TRBD2. The J call may be mistaken, given a closer DNA end match to TRBJ2-7. This CDR3 contains 18 residues. Germline V gene sequence: CDR1 SGHTA, CDR2 FQGTGA. The CDR3 reads CASSLRGTSGRVYNEQYF. DNA for the CDR3: TGTGCCAGCAGCTTAAGGGGGACTAGCGGGAGGGTTTACAATGAGCAGTACTTC.

This chain uses TRBV28 with TRBJ2-7, with D possibly being TRBD2 (6 bases). Near its end, the DNA agrees better with TRBJ2-5, so the J call may be wrong. The CDR3 is 14 residues long. Germline V gene lookup returns CDR1 MDHEN and CDR2 SYDVKM. This chain's CDR3 is CASRDMEGGGTQYF. CDR3 bases: TGTGCCAGCAGAGATATGGAGGGAGGAGGGACCCAGTACTTC.

The chain employs TRBV19 and TRBJ2-7, with D tentatively TRBD2 (5 bases). The J call may be faulty, since TRBJ2-5 better matches the DNA end. The CDR3 is 15 amino acids. Germline-derived CDR1 and CDR2 are LNHDA and SQIVND (reference sequence). The CDR3 region has the DNA TGTGCCAGTAGTATCCGGGATGAGTTCGGGAAGACCCAGTACTTC. It codes for CASSIRDEFGKTQYF.

The chain joins TRBV10-3 to TRBJ2-4; perhaps TRBD1 as D (5 bases). The J call is uncertain, as TRBJ2-7 better fits the DNA end. The CDR3 spans 14 residues. In germline, CDR1 is ENHRY, CDR2 SYGVKD. CDR3 nucleotides: TGTGCCATCAGTGAGTCGAAAGGGGCGTTCGAGCAGTACTTC. It codes for CAISESKGAFEQYF.

The chain carries TRBV13 and TRBJ2-5; possibly TRBD1 for D (6 bases). Germline loops: CDR1 PRHDT, CDR2 FYEKMQ (reference sequence). The V gene lost 4 bases and the J gene lost 3 bases, with 15 bases spanning the gap. This CDR3 region has 15 residues. The CDR3 sequence is CASSSKDWTEETQYF. Written as DNA, the CDR3 is TGTGCCAGCAGCTCGAAAGATTGGACAGAAGAGACCCAGTACTTC.

The rearrangement uses TRBV7-9 and TRBJ1-2; D unresolved. The ends were cut back, 1 base at V and 8 bases at J, with 11 bases in the middle. The CDR3 has 13 residues. CDR1 SEHNR and CDR2 FQNEAQ come from the germline V gene (reference sequence). CDR3 sequence (DNA): TGTGCCAGCAGCTTAGATAAGTCGGAAGGCTACACCTTC. Its translation is CASSLDKSEGYTF.

The chain links TRBV12-3 or TRBV12-4 to TRBJ2-7; TRBD1 matches 11 bases. The DNA end is more similar to TRBJ2-5, so the J call may be wrong. This CDR3 is built from 16 residues. The CDR3, as DNA: TGTGCCAGCAGTCCTACCGTGGGACAGGGGGAGGAGACCCAGTACTTC. It encodes CASSPTVGQGEETQYF.

This clonotype was counted a few times. The rearrangement joins TRBV6-1 to TRBJ2-1, with 9 bases that match TRBD2. Unmatched junction bases numbered 18, after V lost 8 bases and J lost 13 bases. Germline CDR1 MNHNS, CDR2 SASEGT. The CDR3 has 15 residues. The CDR3 nucleotides read TGTGCCAGCGATACGGGCAGACCCTTAGCGGGAGTACAGTTCTTC. Translation gives CASDTGRPLAGVQFF.